These 8 T cell receptor beta chains share one sample of origin, sequenced in a study of cytomegalovirus exposure and HLA in healthy donors. 60 Vbeta and 13 Jbeta primers were used in PCR. The protocol was immunoSEQ multiplex PCR, while the TCRdb copy is restricted to in-frame clones and leaves out a portion. The sample holds more than 95,000 clones, roughly four fifths seen once. Sequencing was done on a sample of PBMCs. These TCRs come from a man aged 50 or older in good health and CMV-seropositive.

V usage is TRBV19 and J usage is TRBJ1-1; no reliable D call. V gave up 4 bases and J gave up 3 bases, with 12 bases separating them. Germline CDR1 LNHDA, CDR2 SQIVND (reference sequence). This CDR3 region has 14 residues. CDR3 nucleotides: TGTGCCAGTAGTACAGGCGAGGGTTACACTGAAGCTTTCTTT. This gives the protein CASSTGEGYTEAFF.

The CDR3 nucleotides are TGTGCCATCAGTGGTTTAGCGGGAGTAGGCCACGAGCAGTACTTC. Residues: CAISGLAGVGHEQYF. The chain couples TRBV10-3 to TRBJ2-7, with TRBD2 matching 9 bases. This CDR3 has 15 residues. Germline loops: CDR1 ENHRY, CDR2 SYGVKD. The junction had 9 bases not matched to a gene; V was cut back by 4 bases and J by 5 bases.

The chain employs TRBV27 and TRBJ1-2, with 7 bases identical to TRBD1. J gave up 2 bases and V 4 bases, and 7 bases lay outside the gene matches. This CDR3 region has 15 residues. Germline loops: CDR1 MNHEY, CDR2 SMNVEV (reference sequence). The CDR3 spells CASSSQTGTNYGYTF. The CDR3 DNA sequence: TGTGCCAGCAGTTCCCAGACAGGGACAAACTATGGCTACACCTTC.

The rearrangement uses TRBV29-1 and TRBJ2-4; 7 nucleotides align to TRBD1. Unmatched junction bases numbered 8, after V lost 7 bases and J lost 2 bases. The CDR3 runs to 14 residues. Germline lookup yields CDR1 SQVTM and CDR2 ANQGSEA. CDR3 nucleotide sequence: TGCAGCGGCACGACAGGGTCGTCCAAAAACATTCAGTACTTC. It specifies CSGTTGSSKNIQYF.

The chain is built from TRBV28 and TRBJ1-4; D is possibly TRBD1 (6 bases). The CDR3 runs to 13 residues. Germline loops: CDR1 MDHEN, CDR2 SYDVKM. Trimming removed 7 bases from V and 6 bases from J, with 12 bases in between. CDR3 coding DNA: TGTGCCAGCATGGGGACATCTTATGAAAAACTGTTTTTT. Encoded protein: CASMGTSYEKLFF.

This clone was recorded a few times. The rearrangement links TRBV2 to TRBJ2-7, with D unclear. CDR1 is SNHLY, CDR2 FYNNEI, per germline. Trimming removed 5 bases at V and 2 bases at J, with 7 bases between. The CDR3 covers 12 residues. CDR3 DNA: TGTGCCAGCAGTTACCACACCTACGAGCAGTACTTC. Residues: CASSYHTYEQYF.

This chain links TRBV6-6 with TRBJ2-3; TRBD2 matches at 7 bases. The CDR3 covers 14 residues. V gave up 6 bases and J gave up 1 base; unmatched junction bases: 4. Per the germline V gene, CDR1 is MNHNY and CDR2 is SVGAGI (reference sequence). CDR3 sequence: CASSYSGRTDTQYF. For the CDR3, the DNA is TGTGCCAGCAGCTATAGCGGGCGCACAGATACGCAGTATTTT.

The genes are TRBV6-6 and TRBJ1-2, with D maybe TRBD1 (6 bases). Looked up from germline, CDR1 is MNHNY and CDR2 is SVGAGI (reference sequence). V dropped 7 bases and J dropped 1 base, with 13 bases sitting between them. The CDR3 runs 14 residues. Here the CDR3 DNA reads TGTGCCAGCACTCCAACCAGGGGTAACTATGGCTACACCTTC. Translated, it gives CASTPTRGNYGYTF.